Listed here is a single TCR beta chain. As yet, its antigen is unknown. This entry comes from a study of CD8+ T cells in alopecia areata. Study-wide context: Those treated were given oral tofacitinib at 5 to 10 mg twice daily. Dosing with tofacitinib proceeded for 6 to 18 months, followed by 6 months off drug. Findings and limits, study-wide: Alopecia totalis/universalis scalp especially showed more expanded CD8+ clones than normal scalp.

RNA extraction and reverse transcription yielded cDNA as sequencing template. Sequencing used immunoSEQ multiplex PCR; TCRdb keeps in-frame clones, though not all of them. The table shows 90,000 to 100,000 clones, with around 38% occurring only once. Germline lookup yields CDR1 MGHRA and CDR2 YSYEKL. This CDR3 has 13 amino acids. V was clipped by 4 bases and J by 6 bases; unmatched bases: 3. The sample taken for sequencing was CD4+ T cells sorted from blood. This chain links TRBV4-1 with TRBJ2-7, with 10 bases matching TRBD2. The sequence was obtained from a human donor with alopecia areata. The CDR3 here is CASSRLAGAEQYF. The CDR3 nucleotides read TGCGCCAGCAGCCGTCTAGCGGGAGCCGAGCAGTACTTC.